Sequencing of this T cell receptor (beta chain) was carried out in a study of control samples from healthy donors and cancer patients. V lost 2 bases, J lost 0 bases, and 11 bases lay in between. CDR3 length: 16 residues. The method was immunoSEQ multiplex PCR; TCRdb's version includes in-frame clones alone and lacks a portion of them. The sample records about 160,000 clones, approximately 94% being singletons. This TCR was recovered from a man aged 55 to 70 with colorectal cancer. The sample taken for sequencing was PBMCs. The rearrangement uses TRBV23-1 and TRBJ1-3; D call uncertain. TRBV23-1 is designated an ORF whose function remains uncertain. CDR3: CASSQPGGGSGNTIYF. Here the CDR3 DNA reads TGCGCCAGCAGTCAACCGGGAGGAGGCTCTGGAAACACCATATATTTT.